Shown below are 14 T cell receptor beta chains from a single sample sequenced in a study of OX40 agonist ivuxolimab in advanced cancers. Here immunoSEQ multiplex PCR was the method, and the copy in TCRdb shows in-frame clones only, minus some. The sample yields under 65,000 clones, under 90% seen once. Sequenced here: CD4+ or CD8+ T cells sorted from blood, sampled in a trial of the OX40 agonist ivuxolimab. These receptors all come from an adult with an advanced solid tumor such as melanoma, head and neck, liver or kidney cancer.

V usage is TRBV2 and J usage is TRBJ1-5; maybe TRBD1 (5 bases). The CDR3 loop spans 14 amino acids. Trimming removed 8 bases from V and 0 bases from J, with 11 bases in between. Per the germline V gene, CDR1 is SNHLY and CDR2 is FYNNEI. CDR3 protein: CASGDAYSNQPQHF. CDR3 nucleotide sequence: TGTGCCAGCGGGGACGCCTATAGCAATCAGCCCCAGCATTTT.

V is TRBV5-1 and J is TRBJ2-1; 7 bases are shared with TRBD1. V shed 2 bases and J 1 base; nucleotides not matched to a gene: 9. This CDR3 has 17 amino acids. The germline CDR1 and CDR2 sequences are SGHRS and YFSETQ. The CDR3 nucleotides are TGCGCCAGCAGCTTCGGGACAGTCGGTAGGTCCTACAATGAGCAGTTCTTC. Translating gives CASSFGTVGRSYNEQFF.

The chain is built from TRBV2 and TRBJ1-5; a weak D match, TRBD1 (6 bases). This CDR3 contains 15 residues. Trimming took 1 base from V and 4 from J, leaving 11 bases between them. CDR1 is SNHLY and CDR2 is FYNNEI in the germline V gene. As DNA, the CDR3 is TGTGCCAGCAGTGAAGAAGGGACAAAAAATCAGCCCCAGCATTTT. Translating it yields CASSEEGTKNQPQHF.

The chain uses TRBV27 and TRBJ2-7, with D tentatively TRBD1 or TRBD2 (5 bases each). The CDR3 extends over 13 amino acids. Deletions cut 2 bases from V and 6 bases from J, with 11 bases between. Germline assignment: CDR1 MNHEY and CDR2 SMNVEV (reference sequence). The CDR3, as DNA: TGTGCCAGCAGTTTAGCCAGGGACGGCGAGCAGTACTTC. Its protein is CASSLARDGEQYF.

The rearrangement uses TRBV30 and TRBJ1-6, with 7 bases matching TRBD1. The CDR3 spans 15 residues. Germline CDR1 is GTSNPN and CDR2 is SVGIG (reference sequence). V lost 3 bases, J lost 7 bases, and 9 bases stayed unmatched. The CDR3 coding sequence is TGTGCCTGGAGAAAACCAGGGGGTCGGAATTCACCCCTCCACTTT. This gives the protein CAWRKPGGRNSPLHF.

The genes are TRBV5-4 and TRBJ2-2; no definite D call. Germline-derived CDR1 and CDR2 are SGHNT and YYREEE (reference sequence). V was trimmed by 2 bases and J by 6 bases, leaving 11 bases between them. The CDR3 sequence is 14 residues long. The CDR3 DNA follows: TGTGCCAGCAGCTTCCATCGGAATCCCGGGGAGCTGTTTTTT. Translation gives CASSFHRNPGELFF.

The table lists this clone with a count of one. The V gene is TRBV5-6, the J gene TRBJ1-4; D is undetermined. Germline V gene sequence: CDR1 SGHDT, CDR2 YYEEEE. V gave up 1 base and J gave up 2 bases, with 12 bases separating them. CDR3 length: 16 residues. DNA of the CDR3: TGTGCCAGCAGCTTGAGAGCCCTCTGGACTAATGAAAAACTGTTTTTT. The encoded protein is CASSLRALWTNEKLFF.

Details on this clone: This sample also contains other DNA sequences that code for the same CDR3. The rearrangement links TRBV9 to TRBJ2-5; 7 bases fit TRBD2. Germline V lookup: CDR1 SGDLS, CDR2 YYNGEE. The CDR3 sequence is 16 residues long. J gave up 5 bases and V 0 bases, and 10 bases lay outside the gene matches. CDR3 amino acids: CASSVAGGRAGETQYF. In nucleotides, the CDR3 is TGTGCCAGCAGCGTAGCCGGAGGGAGGGCCGGGGAGACCCAGTACTTC.

This chain connects TRBV25-1 to TRBJ1-3; D may be TRBD1 (5 bases). The CDR3 runs to 18 residues. V gave up 2 bases and J gave up 7 bases, with 24 bases separating them. The germline V gene has CDR1 MGHDK and CDR2 SYGVNS. This CDR3 reads CASSEGVDGTRGVNTIYF. CDR3 sequence (DNA): TGTGCCAGCAGTGAAGGAGTGGACGGGACCCGGGGTGTGAACACCATATATTTT.

The chain carries TRBV10-2 and TRBJ2-2; TRBD2 aligns across 8 bases. V lost 6 bases and J lost 0; bases outside the gene matches: 3. CDR3 length: 15 amino acids. Germline V gene sequence: CDR1 WSHSY, CDR2 SAAADI. CDR3 nucleotides: TGCGCCAGCAGAACTAGCGGCCCGAACACCGGGGAGCTGTTTTTT. Its protein product is CASRTSGPNTGELFF.

The rearrangement uses TRBV30 and TRBJ2-7; D not certain. The ends were cut back, 0 bases at V and 7 bases at J, with 7 bases in the middle. Germline CDR1 and CDR2: GTSNPN and SVGIG (reference sequence). This CDR3 contains 11 residues. The CDR3 DNA reads TGTGCCTGGAGTGTATCCAGGGAGCAGTACTTC. Protein sequence: CAWSVSREQYF.

The gene calls are TRBV9 and TRBJ2-4; possible D gene TRBD1, 5 bases. The CDR3 consists of 16 residues. The V and J ends lost 0 bases and 1 base respectively, with 11 bases between them. CDR1 SGDLS and CDR2 YYNGEE come from the germline V gene. The CDR3 nucleotides are TGTGCCAGCAGCGTAGGGGCAGGGTGGGCCAAAAACATTCAGTACTTC. Its translation: CASSVGAGWAKNIQYF.

This clone has a single count. The chain recombines TRBV19 with TRBJ1-6; D not resolved. Trimming cost V 5 bases and J 7 bases, with 6 bases left between them. Germline lookup yields CDR1 LNHDA and CDR2 SQIVND (reference sequence). CDR3 length: 12 residues. The CDR3 DNA follows: TGTGCCAGTAGTTTCCCGAATTCACCCCTCCACTTT. Its translation: CASSFPNSPLHF.

The chain links TRBV5-1 to TRBJ1-6; no clear D gene. Germline CDR1 SGHRS, CDR2 YFSETQ. The CDR3 spans 16 residues. With 0 bases removed from V and 4 bases from J, the gap between germline ends came to 11 bases. The CDR3 DNA reads TGCGCCAGCAGCTTGGGTAGCCGGATTTATAATTCACCCCTCCACTTT. As protein: CASSLGSRIYNSPLHF.